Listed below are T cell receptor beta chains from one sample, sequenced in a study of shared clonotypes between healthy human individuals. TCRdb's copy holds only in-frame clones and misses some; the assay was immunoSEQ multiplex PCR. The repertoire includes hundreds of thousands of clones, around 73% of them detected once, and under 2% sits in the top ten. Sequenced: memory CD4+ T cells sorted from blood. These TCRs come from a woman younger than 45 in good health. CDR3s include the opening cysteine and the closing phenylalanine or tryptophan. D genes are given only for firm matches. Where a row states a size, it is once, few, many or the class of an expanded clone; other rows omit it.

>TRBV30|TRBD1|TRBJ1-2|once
TGTGCCTGGAGTGTCTCAGGGGGCTATTTTAACTATGGCTACACCTTC
CAWSVSGGYFNYGYTF
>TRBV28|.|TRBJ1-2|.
TGTGCCAGCAGCCCCCCCATCCCAGGGCGTGGCTACACCTTC
CASSPPIPGRGYTF
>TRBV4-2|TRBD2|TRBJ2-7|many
TGTGCCAGCAGCCACCCCGGGGGGGCGGTAGCCTACGAGCAGTACTTC
CASSHPGGAVAYEQYF
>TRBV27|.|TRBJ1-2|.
TGTGCCAGCAGTCGGACGCGGTGGGGGTATGGCTACACCTTC
CASSRTRWGYGYTF
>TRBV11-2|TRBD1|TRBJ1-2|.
TGTGCCAGCAGCCCGGACAGGGGTGGGTTTGGCTACACCTTC
CASSPDRGGFGYTF
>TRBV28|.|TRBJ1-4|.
TGTGCCAGCAGTGAACCGCCTAATGAAAAACTGTTTTTT
CASSEPPNEKLFF
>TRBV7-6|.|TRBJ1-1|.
TGTGCCAGCAGCTTAGGGGGGCGCGGTACTGAAGCTTTCTTT
CASSLGGRGTEAFF
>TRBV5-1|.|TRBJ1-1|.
TGCGCCAGCAGCTTGGAAGGCCCGAGGGTGGGGAACACTGAAGCTTTCTTT
CASSLEGPRVGNTEAFF
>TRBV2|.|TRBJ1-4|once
TGTGCCAGCAGTGACGAGGGGCCGGTTGAAAAACTGTTTTTT
CASSDEGPVEKLFF
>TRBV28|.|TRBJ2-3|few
TGTGCCAGCAGTTTATACGCAGGGGCTAGCACAGATACGCAGTATTTT
CASSLYAGASTDTQYF
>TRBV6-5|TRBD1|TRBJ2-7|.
TGTGCCAGCAGTACCCGACAGGGAAGCTCCTACGAGCAGTACTTC
CASSTRQGSSYEQYF
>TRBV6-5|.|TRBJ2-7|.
TGTGCCAGCAAGGTAGGACTATCTTCCTACGAGCAGTACTTC
CASKVGLSSYEQYF
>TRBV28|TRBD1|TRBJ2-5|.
TGTGCCAGCAGCTCCCGGGACAGGGGGCAAGAGACCCAGTACTTC
CASSSRDRGQETQYF
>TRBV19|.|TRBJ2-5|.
TGTGCCAGTAGTCCACGGGGGTACCAAGAGACCCAGTACTTC
CASSPRGYQETQYF
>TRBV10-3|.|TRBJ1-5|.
TGTGCCATCAGTGGACAGTATAGCAATCAGCCCCAGCATTTT
CAISGQYSNQPQHF
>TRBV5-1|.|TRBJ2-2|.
TGCGCCAGCAGCTTGGGGGCAGGTTATAACACCGGGGAGCTGTTTTTT
CASSLGAGYNTGELFF
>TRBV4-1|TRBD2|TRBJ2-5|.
TGCGCCAGCAGCCAAGTTCCTCTTACTAGCGGGACCCAAGAGACCCAGTACTTC
CASSQVPLTSGTQETQYF
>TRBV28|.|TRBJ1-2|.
TGTGCCAGCAGTCCCGGTGGGGTTGGTGGCTACACCTTC
CASSPGGVGGYTF
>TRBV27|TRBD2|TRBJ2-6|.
TGTGCCAGGATCCCGGGACTAGCGGGATCTGGGGCCAACGTCCTGACTTTC
CARIPGLAGSGANVLTF
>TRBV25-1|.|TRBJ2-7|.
TGTGCCACATCGCCTGCCGTCGGGACTGACGAGCAGTACTTC
CATSPAVGTDEQYF
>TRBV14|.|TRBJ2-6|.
TGTGCCAGCAGAAGAGGGGGTTCTGGGGCCAACGTCCTGACTTTC
CASRRGGSGANVLTF
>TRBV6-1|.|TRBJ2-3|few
TGTGCCAGCAGAAGGGGTGAAGGCACAGATACGCAGTATTTT
CASRRGEGTDTQYF
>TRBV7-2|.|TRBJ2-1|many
TGTGCCAGCAGCTTATCCAGACTAGTAGTCTACAATGAGCAGTTCTTC
CASSLSRLVVYNEQFF